This is a list of T cell receptor beta chains from one sample in a study of HIV-infected patients and healthy controls. TCRdb reprocessed the 5' RACE reads via MiXCR and lists one record per CDR3 protein. This sample has approximately 7,100 distinct CDR3 sequences, with 10% found just once. Material: blood, obtained before antiretroviral therapy. These TCRs come from an adult with HIV infection. Each CDR3 is given with its conserved first and last residue. The D gene is left open where the match is weak. A clone size is listed for some rows: how often the clone was seen (once, few, many), or a class if it is expanded.

V gene	clone size	J gene	D gene	CDR3 DNA	CDR3 protein
TRBV7-6	many	TRBJ2-1	-	TGTGCCAGCAGCTTATATCACGGGGCTCCCTACAATGAGCAGTTCTTC	CASSLYHGAPYNEQFF
TRBV27	many	TRBJ2-3	TRBD1	TGTGCCAGCAGCGGAGAGAGACAGGGGATCGTTAGCACAGATACGCAGTATTTT	CASSGERQGIVSTDTQYF
TRBV6-5	-	TRBJ2-1	-	TGTGCCAGCAGTTACTCCTCTAGAAATGAGCAGTTCTTC	CASSYSSRNEQFF
TRBV5-1	-	TRBJ2-7	-	TGCGCCAGCAGCCACCGACAGGACCCAACTTCGGAGCAGTACTTC	CASSHRQDPTSEQYF
TRBV4-3	-	TRBJ2-1	TRBD1	TGCGCCAGCAGCCGCAGCGCAGGGGGCAACTCCTACAATGAGCAGTTCTTC	CASSRSAGGNSYNEQFF
TRBV7-2	few	TRBJ2-5	TRBD1	TGTGCCAGCAGCATCGGGACAGGGGGACCTACGAGGGAGACCCAGTACTTC	CASSIGTGGPTRETQYF
TRBV28	many	TRBJ2-2	-	TGTGCCAGCAGATTCTTGACCGGGGAGCTGTTTTTT	CASRFLTGELFF
TRBV6-6	medium-sized	TRBJ2-1	TRBD2	TGTGCCAGCAGTACGGACCCACGGGGGCCCCGGCTAGCGGGGGTCTATTGGGAGCAGTTCTTC	CASSTDPRGPRLAGVYWEQFF
TRBV14	many	TRBJ2-3	TRBD2	TGTGCCAGCAGCCAAGTAGGACTAGCGGAAGATACGCAGTATTTT	CASSQVGLAEDTQYF
TRBV7-8	large	TRBJ2-1	-	TGTGCCAGCAGCCCAACCGCGCGAGTCAATGAGCAGTTCTTC	CASSPTARVNEQFF
TRBV20-1	medium-sized	TRBJ1-4	-	TGCAGTGCTAGAGATCTGGCAGATCCAACTAATGAAAAACTGTTTTTT	CSARDLADPTNEKLFF
TRBV12-3/TRBV12-4	many	TRBJ2-5	-	TGTGCCAGCAGTCCTCACCCGACAGTCCAAGAGACCCAGTACTTC	CASSPHPTVQETQYF
TRBV7-2	many	TRBJ2-1	TRBD2	TGTGCCAGCAGCTTAGCGGCCGGGCTAGCGGACTACAATGAGCAGTTCTTC	CASSLAAGLADYNEQFF
TRBV5-4	many	TRBJ2-2	-	TGTGCCAGCAGCTTGGGTAACACCGGGGAGCTGTTTTTT	CASSLGNTGELFF
TRBV7-2	many	TRBJ2-4	-	TGTGCCAGCAGCTTAGCGGGGGGCCCATTGGCCAAAAACATTCAGTACTTC	CASSLAGGPLAKNIQYF
TRBV4-3	medium-sized	TRBJ2-1	-	TGCGCCAGCAGCCAAGGGGGAGGAAGCAATGAGCAGTTCTTC	CASSQGGGSNEQFF
TRBV10-3	many	TRBJ2-2	-	TGTGCCATCAGTGACGCAGGGGACACCGGGGAGCTGTTTTTT	CAISDAGDTGELFF
TRBV3-1	-	TRBJ2-1	-	TGTGCCAGCAGCCAAGATACACTCGGCGAGCAGTTCTTC	CASSQDTLGEQFF
TRBV29-1	many	TRBJ1-2	-	TGCAGCGTTGGACACCGAGGCTACACCTTC	CSVGHRGYTF
TRBV28	many	TRBJ1-5	TRBD1	TGTGCCAGCAGTCCCCCCGACAGGGCAGGTCAGCCCCAGCATTTT	CASSPPDRAGQPQHF
TRBV4-3	-	TRBJ1-2	TRBD1	TGCGCCAGCAGCCAGGGGACAGGCCAGCTTGGCTATGGCTACACCTTC	CASSQGTGQLGYGYTF
TRBV20-1	large	TRBJ2-7	-	TGCAGTGCTAGAGATAGTGGGTTGTCGTACGAGCAGTACTTC	CSARDSGLSYEQYF
TRBV4-2	-	TRBJ2-7	-	TGTGCCAGCAGCCCGGGACCTTACGAGCAGTACTTC	CASSPGPYEQYF
TRBV7-6	few	TRBJ2-5	TRBD2	TGTGCCAGCAGCTTACGAGCGGGAGGGCCGGAGACCCAGTACTTC	CASSLRAGGPETQYF
TRBV5-1	-	TRBJ1-6	-	TGCGCCAGCAGCTTGGGAGAGGGCCCCGTCCCTAGCTCACCCCTCCACTTT	CASSLGEGPVPSSPLHF
TRBV7-6	large	TRBJ2-1	-	TGTGCCAGCAGCCCGACAGATTACAATGAGCAGTTCTTC	CASSPTDYNEQFF
TRBV4-3	many	TRBJ2-7	TRBD2	TGCGCCAGCAGCCAAGAATGGAGCGGGAGTGGGGAGCAGTACTTC	CASSQEWSGSGEQYF
TRBV7-9	many	TRBJ2-7	-	TGTGCCAGCAGCTTAGCGGAGGGGGCGCAGGTCGAGCAGTACTTC	CASSLAEGAQVEQYF
TRBV19	many	TRBJ1-2	-	TGTGCCAGTAGTCCTACAGGGACTAGACTCTCGGGCTACACCTTC	CASSPTGTRLSGYTF
TRBV5-1	once	TRBJ1-5	TRBD1	TGCGCCAGCAGCCCCGCGGGGGACAGTCAGCCCCAGCATTTT	CASSPAGDSQPQHF
TRBV5-1	many	TRBJ2-7	-	TGCGCCAGCAGACCAACGGACTCCCGTTGGAACGAGCAGTACTTC	CASRPTDSRWNEQYF
TRBV12-5	-	TRBJ1-1	-	TGTGCTAGTGGGAGACAGCAGAACACTGAAGCTTTCTTT	CASGRQQNTEAFF
TRBV3-1	few	TRBJ1-5	-	TGTGCCAGCAGTGCACAGGGAAATAGCAATCAGCCCCAGCATTTT	CASSAQGNSNQPQHF
TRBV4-3	-	TRBJ2-1	-	TGCGCCAGCAGCCCGTTCGAGTCCCCCTACAATGAGCAGTTCTTC	CASSPFESPYNEQFF
TRBV4-1	many	TRBJ2-3	TRBD2	TGCGCCAGCAGCCAACTGGGACTAGCGGGGTCCACAGATACGCAGTATTTT	CASSQLGLAGSTDTQYF
TRBV9	many	TRBJ1-4	TRBD1	TGTGCCAGCAGCACTCAGGGGGCGCGGGTTGAAAAACTGTTTTTT	CASSTQGARVEKLFF
TRBV19	-	TRBJ1-5	-	TGTGCCAGTAGTATTAAGTCAGGGTGGAATCAGCCCCAGCATTTT	CASSIKSGWNQPQHF
TRBV15	few	TRBJ1-4	-	TGTGCCACCAGCAGACCCGGTTTTGGGCCAACTAATGAAAAACTGTTTTTT	CATSRPGFGPTNEKLFF
TRBV7-8	few	TRBJ2-7	TRBD1	TGTGCCAGCAGCTCGGGACAGGGGAATTACGAGCAGTACTTC	CASSSGQGNYEQYF
TRBV14	few	TRBJ2-3	-	TGTGCCAGCAGCTATGGAGATACGCAGTATTTT	CASSYGDTQYF
TRBV6-1	few	TRBJ1-1	-	TGTGCCAGCAGAGAGACAGACGACACTGAAGCTTTCTTT	CASRETDDTEAFF
TRBV7-2	many	TRBJ1-6	TRBD1	TGTGCCAGCAGCTTAGCCGCCGGGACAGGGCAAAGTTCACCCCTCCACTTT	CASSLAAGTGQSSPLHF
TRBV7-9	-	TRBJ2-5	-	TGTGCCAGCAGCTTTCAAGAGACCCAGTACTTC	CASSFQETQYF
TRBV28	many	TRBJ2-1	-	TGTGCCAGCAGTTTTCAGGGGTCCTACAATGAGCAGTTCTTC	CASSFQGSYNEQFF
TRBV6-6	few	TRBJ2-1	-	TGTGCCAGCAGTTACGCCTCCCCGGGGGCCACGACCCAAAATGAGCAGTTCTTC	CASSYASPGATTQNEQFF
TRBV4-1	medium-sized	TRBJ1-6	TRBD1	TGCGCCAGCAGCCAGTACAAGGGACAGGGAGATTCACCCCTCCACTTT	CASSQYKGQGDSPLHF
TRBV7-9	many	TRBJ2-1	-	TGTGCCAGCAGCCGATCAGTTGTAGGCCATGAGCAGTTCTTC	CASSRSVVGHEQFF
TRBV12-3/TRBV12-4	many	TRBJ1-4	-	TGTGCCAGCAGTTATACCGGGACAACTAATGAAAAACTGTTTTTT	CASSYTGTTNEKLFF
TRBV9	many	TRBJ2-3	-	TGTGCCAGCAGCGTATATTGGGGTAGCACAGATACGCAGTATTTT	CASSVYWGSTDTQYF
TRBV6-6	large	TRBJ2-7	-	TGTGCCAGCAGAGCGACGGGGGACGAGCAGTACTTC	CASRATGDEQYF